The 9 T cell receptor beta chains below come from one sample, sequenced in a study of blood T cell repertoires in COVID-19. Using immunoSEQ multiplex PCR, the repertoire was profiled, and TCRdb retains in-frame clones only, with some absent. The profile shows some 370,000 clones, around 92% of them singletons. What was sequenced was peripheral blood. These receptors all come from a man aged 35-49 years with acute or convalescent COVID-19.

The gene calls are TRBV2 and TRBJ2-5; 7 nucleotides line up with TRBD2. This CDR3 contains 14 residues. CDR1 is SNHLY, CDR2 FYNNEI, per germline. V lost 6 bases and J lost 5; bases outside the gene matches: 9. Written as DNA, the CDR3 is TGTGCCAGCAGCCTAGCAGTGGGGGGGGAGACCCAGTACTTC. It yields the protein CASSLAVGGETQYF. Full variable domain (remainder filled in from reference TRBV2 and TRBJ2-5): EPEVTQTPSHQVTQMGQEVILRCVPISNHLYFYWYRQILGQKVEFLVSFYNNEISEKSEIFDDQFSVERPDGSNFTLKIRSTKLEDSAMYFCASSLAVGGETQYFGPGTRLLVL.

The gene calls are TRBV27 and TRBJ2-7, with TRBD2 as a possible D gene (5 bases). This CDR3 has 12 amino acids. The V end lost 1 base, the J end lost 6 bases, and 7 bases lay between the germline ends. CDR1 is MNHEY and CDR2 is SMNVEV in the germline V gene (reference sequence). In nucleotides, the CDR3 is TGTGCCAGCAGTTTATTCGCGGGCGAGCAGTACTTC. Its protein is CASSLFAGEQYF.

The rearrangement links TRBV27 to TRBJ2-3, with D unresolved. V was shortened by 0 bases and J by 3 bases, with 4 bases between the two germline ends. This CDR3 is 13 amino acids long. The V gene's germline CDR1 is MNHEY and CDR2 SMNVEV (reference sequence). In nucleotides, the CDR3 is TGTGCCAGCAGTTTATCCCGGACAGATACGCAGTATTTT. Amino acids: CASSLSRTDTQYF.

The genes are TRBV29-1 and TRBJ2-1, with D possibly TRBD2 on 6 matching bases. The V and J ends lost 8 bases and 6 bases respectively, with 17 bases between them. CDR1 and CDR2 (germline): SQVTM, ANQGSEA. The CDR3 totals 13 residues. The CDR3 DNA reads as TGCAGCCCATGGACTATTCGGACCAATGAGCAGTTCTTC. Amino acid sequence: CSPWTIRTNEQFF.

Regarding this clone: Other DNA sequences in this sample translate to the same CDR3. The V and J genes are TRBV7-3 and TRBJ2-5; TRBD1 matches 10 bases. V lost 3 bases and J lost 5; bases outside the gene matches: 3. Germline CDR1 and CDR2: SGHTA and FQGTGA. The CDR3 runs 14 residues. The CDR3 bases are TGTGCCAGCAGCTTGGACAGGGGGTCGGAGACCCAGTACTTC. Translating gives CASSLDRGSETQYF. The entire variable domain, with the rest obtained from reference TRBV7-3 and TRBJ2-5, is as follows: GAGVSQTPSNKVTEKGKYVELRCDPISGHTALYWYRQSLGQGPEFLIYFQGTGAADDSGLPNDRFFAVRPEGSVSTLKIQRTERGDSAVYLCASSLDRGSETQYFGPGTRLLVL.

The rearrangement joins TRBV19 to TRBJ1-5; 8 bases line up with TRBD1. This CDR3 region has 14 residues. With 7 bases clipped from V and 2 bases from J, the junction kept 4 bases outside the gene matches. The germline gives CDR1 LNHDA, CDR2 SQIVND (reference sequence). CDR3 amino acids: CASTPGQGNQPQHF. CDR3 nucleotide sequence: TGTGCCAGTACCCCGGGACAGGGCAATCAGCCCCAGCATTTT.

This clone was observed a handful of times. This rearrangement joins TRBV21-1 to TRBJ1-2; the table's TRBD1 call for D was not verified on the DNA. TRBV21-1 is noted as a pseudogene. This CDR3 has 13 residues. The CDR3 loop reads CASSRRQGDGYTF. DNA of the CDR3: TGTGCCAGCAGCCGTAGACAGGGGGACGGCTACACCTTC.

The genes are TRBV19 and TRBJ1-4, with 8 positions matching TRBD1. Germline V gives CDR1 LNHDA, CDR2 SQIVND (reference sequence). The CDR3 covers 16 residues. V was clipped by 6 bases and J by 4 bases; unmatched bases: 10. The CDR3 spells CASSLLDRGINEKLFF. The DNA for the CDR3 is TGTGCCAGTAGCCTCCTTGACAGGGGAATTAATGAAAAACTGTTTTTT.

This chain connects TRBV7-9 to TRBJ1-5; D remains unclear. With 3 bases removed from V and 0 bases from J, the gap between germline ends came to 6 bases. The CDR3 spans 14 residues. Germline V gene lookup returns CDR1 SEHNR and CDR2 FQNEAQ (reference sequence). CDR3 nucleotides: TGTGCCAGCAGCTTCCTTAATAGCAATCAGCCCCAGCATTTT. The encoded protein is CASSFLNSNQPQHF.